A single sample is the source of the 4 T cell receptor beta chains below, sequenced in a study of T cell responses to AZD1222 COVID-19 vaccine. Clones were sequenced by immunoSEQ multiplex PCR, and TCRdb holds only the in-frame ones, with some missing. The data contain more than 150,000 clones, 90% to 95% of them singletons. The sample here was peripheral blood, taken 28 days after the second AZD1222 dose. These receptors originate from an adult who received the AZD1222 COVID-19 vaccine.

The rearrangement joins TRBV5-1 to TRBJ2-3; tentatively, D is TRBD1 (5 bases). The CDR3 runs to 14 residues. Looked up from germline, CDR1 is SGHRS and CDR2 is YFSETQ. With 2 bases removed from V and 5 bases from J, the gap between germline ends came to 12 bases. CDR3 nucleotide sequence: TGCGCCAGCAGCTTCAACAGGCAGCAAGATACGCAGTATTTT. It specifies CASSFNRQQDTQYF.

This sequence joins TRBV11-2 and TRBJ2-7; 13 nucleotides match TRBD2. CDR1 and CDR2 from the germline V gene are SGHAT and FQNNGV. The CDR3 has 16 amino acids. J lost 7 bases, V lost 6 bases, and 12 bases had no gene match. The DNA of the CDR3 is TGTGCCAGCAGACGAACTAGCGGGAGGGGTTATTATGAGCAGTACTTC. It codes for CASRRTSGRGYYEQYF.

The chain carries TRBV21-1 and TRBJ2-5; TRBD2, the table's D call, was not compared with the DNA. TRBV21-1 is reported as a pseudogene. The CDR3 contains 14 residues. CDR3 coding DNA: TGTGCCAGCAGCAAAGTCGTCAGCCGCGGGGCCCAGTACTTC. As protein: CASSKVVSRGAQYF.

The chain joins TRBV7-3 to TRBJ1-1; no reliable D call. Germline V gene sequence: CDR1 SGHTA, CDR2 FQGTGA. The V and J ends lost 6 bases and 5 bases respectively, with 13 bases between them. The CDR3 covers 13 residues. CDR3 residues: CASRDNVGTEAFF. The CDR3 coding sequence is TGTGCCAGCAGGGATAATGTGGGAACTGAAGCTTTCTTT. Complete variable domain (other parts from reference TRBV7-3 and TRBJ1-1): GAGVSQTPSNKVTEKGKYVELRCDPISGHTALYWYRQSLGQGPEFLIYFQGTGAADDSGLPNDRFFAVRPEGSVSTLKIQRTERGDSAVYLCASRDNVGTEAFFGQGTRLTVV.